This T cell receptor (beta chain) appears in the sequencing data of a study of T cells in Graves' hyperthyroidism and ophthalmopathy. Trimming took 7 bases from V and 0 from J, leaving 12 bases between them. The CDR3 runs 14 residues. Germline-derived CDR1 and CDR2 are SNHLY and FYNNEI. This clonotype appeared many times. RNA transcripts gave rise to amplified TCR beta CDR3 regions. Primed by the HTBI set, a first-round RT-PCR was run on the TCR CDR3. TCRdb re-called the multiplex PCR reads through MiXCR, storing one row per CDR3 protein. Among roughly 280,000 distinct CDR3 sequences, 15% to 20% were seen once, and the ten largest hold roughly 53%.

Sequenced sample: blood. This receptor was taken from an older woman with Graves' ophthalmopathy. This chain uses TRBV2 with TRBJ1-1; possible D gene TRBD1, 5 bases. CDR3 loop: CASMGVALNTEAFF. The DNA of the CDR3 is TGTGCCAGCATGGGGGTGGCTTTGAACACTGAAGCTTTCTTT.